The clone carrying this T cell receptor beta chain has a handful of counts. The antigen is not known. Germline assignment: CDR1 SQVTM and CDR2 ANQGSEA. CDR3 length equals 13 residues. Deletions cut 5 bases from V and 1 base from J, with 8 bases between. Ophthalmopathy cases met thresholds of Clinical Activity Score at least 3, NOSPECS grade at least 4 and duration under 3 months. This sample holds PBMCs from roughly 10 ml fresh peripheral blood. The source of the sample is a study of T cells in Graves' hyperthyroidism and ophthalmopathy. Amplification of TCR beta CDR3 regions was performed using RNA transcripts as template. TCR CDR3 underwent first-round RT-PCR with the HTBI primer set. TCRdb re-derived calls from the multiplex PCR reads in MiXCR, one entry per CDR3 protein. The sample lists 600,000 to 700,000 distinct CDR3 sequences; roughly 14% were seen once. Whole-study findings and limits: Ophthalmopathy and stable hyperthyroidism were told apart by a 13 V-J model.

This sequence joins TRBV29-1 and TRBJ2-2; D ambiguous. The sample was blood. This receptor was identified in a middle-aged woman with Graves' ophthalmopathy. CDR3 nucleotide sequence: TGCAGCGTTCCTGGAAGGAACACCGGGGAGCTGTTTTTT. The encoded protein is CSVPGRNTGELFF.